Presented here are 3 T cell receptor beta chains from one specimen sequenced in a study of blood T cell repertoires in COVID-19. Profiling relied on immunoSEQ multiplex PCR, and the TCRdb table lists in-frame clones only, not all of them. The sample records some 380,000 clones, 81% being singletons. The source material was peripheral blood. All receptors come from a human donor with acute or convalescent COVID-19. The donor label of this sample is uncertain.

The chain couples TRBV7-9 to TRBJ2-7, with 7 bases that match TRBD2. In germline, CDR1 is SEHNR, CDR2 FQNEAQ (reference sequence). V shed 7 bases and J 3 bases; nucleotides not matched to a gene: 9. This CDR3 spans 14 amino acids. Here the CDR3 reads CASKSSGGNYEQYF. The CDR3 nucleotides read TGTGCCAGCAAATCATCCGGGGGGAACTACGAGCAGTACTTC.

The CDR3 nucleotides read TGTGCCATCAGTAGACTAGCGGGAGCTAATGAGCAGTTCTTC. Its translation: CAISRLAGANEQFF. The chain carries TRBV10-3 and TRBJ2-1, with 12 bases lining up with TRBD2. The J segment lost 7 bases and the V segment lost 5 bases, leaving 3 bases of the junction unmatched. The CDR3 is 14 residues long. CDR1 is ENHRY and CDR2 is SYGVKD in the germline V gene.

V usage is TRBV27 and J usage is TRBJ1-6; D is unclear. The CDR3 has 14 residues. Germline-derived CDR1 and CDR2 are MNHEY and SMNVEV (reference sequence). V was clipped by 6 bases and J by 5 bases, with 11 bases between them. The CDR3 coding sequence is TGTGCCAGCAGACCTCCAGTGAATAATTCACCCCTCCACTTT. The encoded protein is CASRPPVNNSPLHF.